This T cell receptor beta chain was identified during a study of T cell repertoires in cytomegalovirus infection. Overall study results and limits: HLA-C-restricted CMV clonotypes gave the most frequent clonotype in two of eight donors. Totalled public TCR beta family frequency picked out people who carried CMV plus the relevant HLA.

CDR3 length equals 17 residues. J gave up 1 base and V 1 base, and 6 bases lay outside the gene matches. CDR1 and CDR2 (germline): KGHSH, LQKENI. In the case of this clonotype: The antigen remains undetermined.

TCRdb reanalysed the reads using MiXCR and keeps one entry per CDR3 protein. The sample records tens of thousands of distinct CDR3 sequences, 40% to 50% being singletons. The material sequenced was CD8+ T cells from cultured PBMCs, taken from culture after CMV antigen stimulation. This TCR came from a human donor in good health (CMV status not recorded). Some clones in this sample may be carry-over from other donors' samples. V is TRBV18 and J is TRBJ2-2; 7 bases align to TRBD2. The CDR3 loop is CASSPRSSGLNTGELFF. In DNA, the CDR3 is TGTGCCAGCTCACCACGTTCTAGCGGCCTGAACACCGGGGAGCTGTTTTTT.